This T cell receptor (beta chain) was identified during a study of cytomegalovirus exposure and HLA in healthy donors (dated by TCRdb to about 2017). As for the study more broadly: According to a later analysis, one platform produced both the 120 validation repertoires and the 700 or so repertoires of the first cohort. Besides the first cohort of around 700 subjects, a separate validation cohort made up of over 95 different subjects was used. High-throughput TCR immunosequencing, statistical association of individual TCRs with disease status, and machine learning were combined to predict cytomegalovirus infection status. The study aimed to test whether signatures of past pathogen exposure could be identified by cataloging public T cell receptors. The paper as a whole reports these results and caveats: A total of fewer than 200 TCR beta chains were listed by the study as associated with cytomegalovirus. Most TCR sequences were seen in very few donors, while some public TCRs were found in many individuals. A few of the identified cytomegalovirus-associated TCR beta chains were confirmed in vitro to be specific for cytomegalovirus antigens. A later analysis had no HLA typing for the validation cohort, so co-occurrence there was scored across all 120 repertoires. The authors suggested that the approach could potentially be extended to other disease states and immunological phenotypes. The classifier was reported to diagnose cytomegalovirus status with high specificity and sensitivity in both the original and validation cohorts. In a later analysis, TCRs clustered in the first cohort were found to also tend to co-occur in the 100 to 150 validation repertoires, with about 94% of cluster scores above 0.

Library preparation was by the immunoSEQ multiplex PCR assay. Per the original workflow: A statistical classification framework was built for diagnosing cytomegalovirus status from the catalog of TCR beta chain sequences. TCRdb mirrors the immuneACCESS table, restricted to in-frame sequences. Some clones are absent from its copies; in checked studies, under half trace to an unresolved V gene, and the reason for the others is unknown. The V and J calls and clone size are taken from that table; D and trimming were inferred from the DNA. Within this sample are around 250,000 clones, with about 90% of them counted one time only. The top ten clonotypes cover about 0.36% of the sample. Donors formed part of the validation cohort, which comprised 120 or so subjects and was distinct from the first cohort of fewer than 750 subjects. On this clone: Its antigen remains undetermined. Per-nucleotide qualities are absent, and no much larger clonotype sits a single base away.

Sequences MDHEN (CDR1) and SYDVKM (CDR2) are obtained from the germline V gene. The CDR3 runs 14 amino acids, cysteine and phenylalanine included. Only the CDR3 DNA is retained, 42 bases long and in frame from the first base. The junction shows trimming of 6 bases on V and 10 bases on J, and the gene matches do not reach 11 bases of it. Sequencing was done on a sample of PBMCs. This sequence originates from a woman aged 18 to 35 in good health and CMV-seronegative. This receptor chain uses TRBV28 and TRBJ1-4, with 7 middle bases fitting TRBD1. The CDR3 protein sequence reads: CASSLGQARGKLFF. DNA sequence: TGTGCCAGCAGCCTAGGACAGGCCAGAGGAAAACTGTTTTTT. This CDR3, with the reference TRBV28 and TRBJ1-4 proteins standing in past its ends, gives the full variable domain DVKVTQSSRYLVKRTGEKVFLECVQDMDHENMFWYRQDPGLGLRLIYFSYDVKMKEKGDIPEGYSVSREKKERFSLILESASTNQTSMYLCASSLGQARGKLFFGSGTQLSVL.